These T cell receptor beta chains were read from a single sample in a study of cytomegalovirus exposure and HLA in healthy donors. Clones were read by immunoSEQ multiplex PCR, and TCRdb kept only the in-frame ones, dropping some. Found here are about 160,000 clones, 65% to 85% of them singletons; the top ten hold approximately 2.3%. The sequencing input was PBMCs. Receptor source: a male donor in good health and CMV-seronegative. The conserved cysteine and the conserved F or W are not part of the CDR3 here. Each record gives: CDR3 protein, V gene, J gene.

ASSLAGQYEQY	TRBV4-1	TRBJ2-7
ASSVGGNTEAF	TRBV27	TRBJ1-1
ASSPAGGPGQPPYEQY	TRBV18	TRBJ2-7
ASSPRGTNRGLGTDTQY	TRBV27	TRBJ2-3
ASSSGQTNQPQH	TRBV6-5	TRBJ1-5
ASSRGYEQY	TRBV6-5	TRBJ2-7
ASSGGATNEKLF	TRBV28	TRBJ1-4
ASSVGLPPNYEQY	TRBV7-9	TRBJ2-7
ASSSISGRRETQY	TRBV27	TRBJ2-5
ASRPTGSDRNTEAF	TRBV7-3	TRBJ1-1
ASSLGRPADEQF	TRBV7-9	TRBJ2-1
ASSLDNRDTGELF	TRBV28	TRBJ2-2
AWSPGDYSNQPQH	TRBV30	TRBJ1-5
ASSQEGGGTEAF	TRBV4-3	TRBJ1-1
ASSLVGLGEKDWPYEQY	TRBV11-2	TRBJ2-7
ASSQRLAGGTDTQY	TRBV4-2	TRBJ2-3
ASSMQTGSGNTIY	TRBV7-6	TRBJ1-3
ASSTQLSTDTQY	TRBV4-3	TRBJ2-3
ASSPPGIEQY	TRBV7-9	TRBJ2-3
ASSRQVNTEAF	TRBV27	TRBJ1-1
ASSPDRGLGWAF	TRBV5-1	TRBJ1-1
ASSVTGGWNTEAF	TRBV5-1	TRBJ1-1
ASSHIRTGDYEQY	TRBV27	TRBJ2-7
ASSGKTGIYEQY	TRBV11-1	TRBJ2-7
ATSPDRIYGYT	TRBV15	TRBJ1-2
ASSWAGGPGNEQF	TRBV27	TRBJ2-1
AWSPDRGHEQF	TRBV30	TRBJ2-1
ASSLDSRYEQY	TRBV5-6	TRBJ2-7
ASSEEAGVAKTQY	TRBV25-1	TRBJ2-5
ASSLIQGSRHEQY	TRBV5-1	TRBJ2-7
ASSFGGGSAETQY	TRBV5-4	TRBJ2-5
ASSFGARYQETQY	TRBV27	TRBJ2-5
ASSYSRARNYGYT	TRBV6-5	TRBJ1-2
ASSPAGARNYGYT	TRBV5-1	TRBJ1-2
ASSLTSGCNEQF	TRBV5-4	TRBJ2-1
ASSPGTGERGYT	TRBV7-9	TRBJ1-2
ASSEYSGQGYEQY	TRBV6-1	TRBJ2-7
ASSIGGASSLDEAF	TRBV19	TRBJ1-1
ASIRTGSNEQF	TRBV6-4	TRBJ2-1
ASSQVPGLNQPQH	TRBV7-9	TRBJ1-5
ATSGGYPSGKHEQY	TRBV15	TRBJ2-7
ASSYATKNTGELF	TRBV6-5	TRBJ2-2
ASSLTSGGARETQY	TRBV5-1	TRBJ2-5
ASSEQGRRQPQH	TRBV2	TRBJ1-5
ASSHTGSTDTQY	TRBV7-9	TRBJ2-3